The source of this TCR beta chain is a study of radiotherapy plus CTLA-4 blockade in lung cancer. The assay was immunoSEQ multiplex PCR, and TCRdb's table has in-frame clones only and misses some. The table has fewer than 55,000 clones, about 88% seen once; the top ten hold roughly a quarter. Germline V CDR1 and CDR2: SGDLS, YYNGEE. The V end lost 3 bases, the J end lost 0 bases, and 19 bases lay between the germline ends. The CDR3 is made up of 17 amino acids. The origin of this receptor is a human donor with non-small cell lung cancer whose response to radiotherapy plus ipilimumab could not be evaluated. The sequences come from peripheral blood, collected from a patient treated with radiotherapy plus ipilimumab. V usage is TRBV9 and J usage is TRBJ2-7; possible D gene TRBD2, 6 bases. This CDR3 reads CASSAYGHSGFSYEQYF. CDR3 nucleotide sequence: TGTGCCAGCAGCGCCTACGGACATAGCGGTTTCTCCTACGAGCAGTACTTC. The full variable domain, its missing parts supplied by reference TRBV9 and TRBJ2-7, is DSGVTQTPKHLITATGQRVTLRCSPRSGDLSVYWYQQSLDQGLQFLIQYYNGEERAKGNILERFSAQQFPDLHSELNLSSLELGDSALYFCASSAYGHSGFSYEQYFGPGTRLTVT.